These 18 T cell receptor beta chains came from one sample sequenced in a study of a mutant IDH1 vaccine in newly diagnosed glioma. Time point here: week 35, safety follow-up. Every vaccine dose comprised 300 ug of mutant IDH1 20-mer peptide plus topical imiquimod. No antigen is known for these receptors. Generated by immunoSEQ multiplex PCR, the TCRdb table keeps only in-frame clones and is missing some. This table has over 45,000 clones, 85% to 95% appearing once. The sequencing used PBMCs, collected from a glioma patient whose treatment included an IDH1 peptide vaccine. These TCRs come from a man aged 45 to 65 with glioma.

The CDR3 coding sequence is TGCGCCAGCAGACCGGGGATCAATGAAAAACTGTTTTTT. Its protein product is CASRPGINEKLFF. The V and J genes are TRBV5-1 and TRBJ1-4; D is uncertain. This CDR3 region has 13 residues. Germline V gives CDR1 SGHRS, CDR2 YFSETQ. V was clipped by 5 bases and J by 5 bases, with 10 bases between them.

This chain links TRBV7-8 with TRBJ1-2; 10 bases are shared with TRBD1. The germline CDR1 and CDR2 sequences are SGHVS and FQNEAQ. The CDR3 contains 15 residues. The V segment lost 5 bases and the J segment 5 bases; nucleotides outside the gene matches: 8. CDR3 DNA: TGTGCCAGCAGCCCAAGGGACAGGGGAGGGTATGGCTACACCTTC. Translating gives CASSPRDRGGYGYTF.

This chain links TRBV27 with TRBJ2-4; 7 positions match TRBD1. The CDR3 consists of 13 residues. From germline, CDR1 is MNHEY and CDR2 SMNVEV (reference sequence). J was trimmed by 8 bases and V by 2 bases; bases with no gene match: 3. This CDR3 reads CASSLKGADIQYF. In nucleotides, the CDR3 is TGTGCCAGCAGTTTAAAGGGGGCAGACATTCAGTACTTC.

This clone was counted once. V usage is TRBV5-1 and J usage is TRBJ2-3; perhaps TRBD1 as D (6 bases). V was pared by 4 bases and J by 6 bases, with 18 bases between. The germline CDR1 and CDR2 sequences are SGHRS and YFSETQ. The CDR3 totals 15 residues. The CDR3 is CASSPPRQVVDTQYF. DNA of the CDR3: TGCGCCAGCAGCCCCCCCCGACAGGTCGTGGATACGCAGTATTTT.

This chain uses TRBV15 with TRBJ2-1; TRBD2 matches 10 bases. The CDR3 is 15 residues long. CDR1 is LNHNV and CDR2 is YYDKDF in the germline V gene (reference sequence). Trimming removed 6 bases from V and 1 base from J; junction bases left unmatched: 3. CDR3 DNA sequence: TGTGCCACCAGTCCTAGCGGGAGTTCCTACAATGAGCAGTTCTTC. Protein sequence: CATSPSGSSYNEQFF.

CDR3 nucleotide sequence: TGTGCCTCCAGGGGGGGGGTATATAGCAATCAGCCCCAGCATTTT. As protein: CASRGGVYSNQPQHF. The rearrangement links TRBV28 to TRBJ1-5; 7 nucleotides line up with TRBD1. The CDR3 loop spans 15 amino acids. V shed 11 bases, J shed 0 bases, and the junction held 10 bases outside the gene matches. CDR1 MDHEN and CDR2 SYDVKM come from the germline V gene.

This chain joins TRBV30 and TRBJ1-2, with 9 positions matching TRBD1. The CDR3 consists of 14 residues. Trimming took 8 bases from V and 5 from J; bases not matched to a gene: 12. Germline V lookup: CDR1 GTSNPN, CDR2 SVGIG (reference sequence). CDR3 protein: CAGQRTGAAYGYTF. DNA of the CDR3: TGTGCCGGACAACGGACAGGGGCGGCGTATGGCTACACCTTC.

With respect to this clone: A read error may account for a junction end that differs from germline. V gene TRBV30 combines with J gene TRBJ1-2; perhaps TRBD1 as D (5 bases). CDR3 length: 12 amino acids. CDR1 is GTSNPN and CDR2 is SVGIG in the germline V gene (reference sequence). CDR3 amino acids: CAWSPQGYRYTF. As DNA, the CDR3 is TGTGCCTGGAGCCCTCAGGGCTATCGCTACACCTTC.

The chain is built from TRBV19 and TRBJ2-1; a weak D match, TRBD1 (6 bases). This CDR3 spans 12 amino acids. V lost 8 bases to trimming and J lost 3 bases, with 8 bases between them. The germline V gene has CDR1 LNHDA and CDR2 SQIVND (reference sequence). CDR3 in DNA: TGTGCCAGTGGGGACAACTACAATGAGCAGTTCTTC. It yields the protein CASGDNYNEQFF.

This chain uses TRBV6-6 with TRBJ1-2; D gene ambiguous. Germline V gene lookup returns CDR1 MNHNY and CDR2 SVGAGI (reference sequence). V was shortened by 0 bases and J by 1 base, with 9 bases between the two germline ends. CDR3 length: 15 amino acids. The CDR3 DNA is TGTGCCAGCAGTTACTCGTTGCGGGATAACTATGGCTACACCTTC. This sequence encodes CASSYSLRDNYGYTF.

The chain carries TRBV7-9 and TRBJ1-5; weak D call: TRBD1 (5 bases). The CDR3 runs 13 residues. The V gene lost 5 bases and the J gene lost 4 bases, with 9 bases spanning the gap. The germline V gene has CDR1 SEHNR and CDR2 FQNEAQ (reference sequence). CDR3 region: CASSKEGNQPQHF. The CDR3 bases are TGTGCCAGCAGCAAAGAGGGGAATCAGCCCCAGCATTTT.

Only one count was recorded for this clone. The J gene is TRBJ1-2, the V gene TRBV19; a possible D gene is TRBD1 (5 bases). CDR1 is LNHDA and CDR2 is SQIVND in the germline V gene (reference sequence). There are 14 residues in the CDR3. The V end lost 9 bases, the J end lost 2 bases, and 16 bases lay between the germline ends. CDR3 in amino acids: CASGDPDRNYGYTF. The DNA of the CDR3 is TGTGCCAGCGGGGACCCAGACAGAAACTATGGCTACACCTTC. The whole variable domain, remainder taken from reference TRBV19 and TRBJ1-2, is DGGITQSPKYLFRKEGQNVTLSCEQNLNHDAMYWYRQDPGQGLRLIYYSQIVNDFQKGDIAEGYSVSREKKESFPLTVTSAQKNPTAFYLCASGDPDRNYGYTFGSGTRLTVV.

The gene calls are TRBV6-1 and TRBJ1-3; D is perhaps TRBD1 (5 bases). V dropped 4 bases and J dropped 0 bases, with 10 bases sitting between them. The CDR3 length is 15 residues. Looked up from germline, CDR1 is MNHNS and CDR2 is SASEGT. The CDR3, as DNA: TGTGCCAGCAGTGTACTAGGGGTCTCTGGAAACACCATATATTTT. Translated, it gives CASSVLGVSGNTIYF.

The V and J genes are TRBV11-1 and TRBJ2-1; unclear D gene. Trimming took 3 bases from V and 5 from J, leaving 14 bases between them. The length of the CDR3 is 15 residues. CDR1 and CDR2 (germline): SGHAT, FQDESV (reference sequence). The CDR3 protein is CASSFPTQIHNEQFF. As DNA, the CDR3 is TGTGCCAGCAGCTTCCCGACACAAATCCACAATGAGCAGTTCTTC.

The V and J genes are TRBV27 and TRBJ1-1, with no clear D. CDR3 length equals 11 residues. Germline V gene data show CDR1 as MNHEY and CDR2 as SMNVEV (reference sequence). V shed 2 bases and J shed 10 bases, with 8 bases lying between them. CDR3 region: CASSLTWGAFF. For the CDR3, the DNA is TGTGCCAGCAGTTTAACATGGGGAGCTTTCTTT.

The CDR3 DNA follows: TGTGCCAGCAGCTTAGCGTCAGGGGGGAACACAGATACGCAGTATTTT. Its protein is CASSLASGGNTDTQYF. The chain has TRBV7-9 and TRBJ2-3, with D possibly matching TRBD1 (7 bases). V lost 0 bases and J lost 2, with 12 bases in between. Germline CDR1 is SEHNR and CDR2 is FQNEAQ (reference sequence). The CDR3 covers 16 residues.

The chain is built from TRBV28 and TRBJ1-5, with 12 positions matching TRBD1. CDR1 and CDR2 (germline): MDHEN, SYDVKM. The CDR3 sequence is 17 residues long. Losses at the gene ends were 7 bases for V and 5 bases for J; bases not matched to a gene: 12. CDR3: CASTILRGDRGHQPQHF. DNA for the CDR3: TGTGCCAGCACTATACTTAGGGGGGACAGGGGGCATCAGCCCCAGCATTTT.

The V call is TRBV28, the J call TRBJ1-4; TRBD1 matches at 7 bases. With 7 bases clipped from V and 3 bases from J, the junction kept 14 bases outside the gene matches. CDR3 length: 17 amino acids. Germline V gives CDR1 MDHEN, CDR2 SYDVKM. CDR3 DNA sequence: TGTGCCAGCATCACGAGAGCAGGGGGTCTGGCTAATGAAAAACTGTTTTTT. As protein: CASITRAGGLANEKLFF. Full variable domain (outside the CDR3, taken from reference TRBV28 and TRBJ1-4): DVKVTQSSRYLVKRTGEKVFLECVQDMDHENMFWYRQDPGLGLRLIYFSYDVKMKEKGDIPEGYSVSREKKERFSLILESASTNQTSMYLCASITRAGGLANEKLFFGSGTQLSVL.